Below, one TCR beta chain is given with its context. Germline CDR1 LNHDA, CDR2 SQIVND (reference sequence). The CDR3 has 15 amino acids. Trimming stripped 3 bases from V and 0 bases from J, with 9 bases between. The data were produced by immunoSEQ multiplex PCR, yet TCRdb's version contains in-frame clones alone and is incomplete. In the table there are over 45,000 clones, 75% to 90% of which are singletons. This entry belongs to a study of T cell changes during pregnancy in multiple sclerosis. The genes are TRBV19 and TRBJ1-3; no clear D gene. Sequenced material: CD4+ T cells from peripheral blood mononuclear cells, taken in the third trimester of pregnancy. The clonotype originates from a female donor with multiple sclerosis, enrolled in a pregnancy study. Written as DNA, the CDR3 is TGTGCCAGTAGTATCGGTGGGAGCTCTGGAAACACCATATATTTT. Encoded protein: CASSIGGSSGNTIYF.